Below, one T cell receptor beta chain is given with its context. The V gene end was trimmed by 4 bases and the J gene end by 4 bases; junction bases not matched to a gene: 3. Looked up from germline, CDR1 is SNHLY and CDR2 is FYNNEI. The CDR3 runs 14 residues. This sample stems from a study of technical replicates of blood from four donors. Using immunoSEQ multiplex PCR, the repertoire was profiled, and TCRdb retains in-frame clones only, with some absent. The sample holds tens of thousands of clones, 90% to 95% seen once. The chain recombines TRBV2 with TRBJ2-1; 8 nucleotides align to TRBD2. The sequenced sample consisted of T cells isolated from PBMCs. The TCR comes from a human donor in good health. CDR3 loop: CASSATSVYNEQFF. CDR3 nucleotides: TGTGCCAGCAGTGCGACTAGCGTTTACAATGAGCAGTTCTTC.